The 7 T cell receptor beta chains below come from one sample, sequenced in a study of blood T cell repertoires in COVID-19. The repertoire was sequenced with immunoSEQ multiplex PCR; TCRdb's copy has only in-frame clones and lacks some. This table has tens of thousands of clones, 80% to 90% appearing once. Material for sequencing was peripheral blood. Receptor source: a human donor in a cohort sampled during active COVID-19.

J is TRBJ2-5 and V is TRBV5-1; D is ambiguous. V lost 0 bases, J lost 2 bases, and 14 bases lay in between. The CDR3 extends over 16 amino acids. CDR1 is SGHRS, CDR2 YFSETQ, per germline. The CDR3 here is CASSLDGTDIQETQYF. CDR3 coding DNA: TGCGCCAGCAGCTTGGATGGTACAGATATTCAAGAGACCCAGTACTTC.

The chain uses TRBV29-1 and TRBJ2-1; a possible D gene is TRBD2 (6 bases). The CDR3 consists of 15 residues. V was pared by 3 bases and J by 2 bases, with 14 bases between. CDR1 SQVTM and CDR2 ANQGSEA come from the germline V gene. The CDR3 spells CSVDSLAEAYNEQFF. CDR3 coding DNA: TGCAGCGTTGACAGTTTAGCGGAAGCCTACAATGAGCAGTTCTTC.

The rearrangement uses TRBV19 and TRBJ1-5; a weak D match, TRBD1 (6 bases). The germline CDR1 and CDR2 sequences are LNHDA and SQIVND (reference sequence). Trimming removed 3 bases at V and 3 bases at J, with 15 bases between. The CDR3 sequence is 16 residues long. Here the CDR3 DNA reads TGTGCCAGTAGTATTCGGCCAGGGGCTCACAATCAGCCCCAGCATTTT. This sequence encodes CASSIRPGAHNQPQHF.

The rearrangement uses TRBV9 and TRBJ2-1; possible D gene TRBD2, 5 bases. There are 15 residues in the CDR3. CDR1 SGDLS and CDR2 YYNGEE come from the germline V gene. V gave up 3 bases and J gave up 4 bases, with 14 bases separating them. The CDR3 nucleotides read TGTGCCAGCAGCGCCGGGGATGGAACTTACAATGAGCAGTTCTTC. Its protein product is CASSAGDGTYNEQFF. The full variable domain, its missing parts supplied by reference TRBV9 and TRBJ2-1, is DSGVTQTPKHLITATGQRVTLRCSPRSGDLSVYWYQQSLDQGLQFLIQYYNGEERAKGNILERFSAQQFPDLHSELNLSSLELGDSALYFCASSAGDGTYNEQFFGPGTRLTVL.

The CDR3 here is CASSAAENTEAFF. For the CDR3, the DNA is TGTGCCAGCAGTGCAGCGGAGAACACTGAAGCTTTCTTT. This sequence joins TRBV6-4 and TRBJ1-1; D is unresolved. Germline V gene data show CDR1 as MRHNA and CDR2 as SNTAGT. This CDR3 has 13 residues. Deletions cut 4 bases from V and 1 base from J, with 7 bases between.

The chain uses TRBV6-5 and TRBJ2-1, with TRBD2 identical over 11 bases. V was clipped by 7 bases and J by 5 bases; unmatched bases: 7. Per germline, CDR1 MNHEY and CDR2 SVGAGI. The CDR3 is made up of 15 amino acids. CDR3 protein: CASILLAGGNNEQFF. In DNA, the CDR3 is TGTGCCAGCATACTCCTAGCGGGAGGCAACAATGAGCAGTTCTTC.

This clone was detected a few times. The rearrangement links TRBV4-1 to TRBJ1-2; the D gene is possibly TRBD1 (5 bases). Between the trimmed V and J ends, which lost 3 bases and 5 bases, there was a span of 16 bases. CDR3 length: 15 amino acids. Germline CDR1 and CDR2: MGHRA and YSYEKL. CDR3 nucleotide sequence: TGCGCCAGCAGCCAGGACGGGGGTGCGGGGTATGGCTACACCTTC. It specifies CASSQDGGAGYGYTF.